The present T cell receptor (beta chain) was sequenced within a study of blood T cell repertoires in COVID-19. At the level of the study: The samples span acute and convalescent COVID-19 from the United States, Italy and Spain. Sources were T cells, B-cell-depleted T cells, or PBMCs; the material itself was cDNA or gDNA.

In the authors' workflow: The assay estimated nucleated cells by amplifying reference gene primers. Assay used: immunoSEQ multiplex PCR; TCRdb lists only in-frame clones, some missing. From that table come the V and J calls and clone size; the DNA was used to work out D and trimming. The table includes about 4,900 clones, 73% detected once. Trimming took 4 bases from V and 1 from J; bases not matched to a gene: 1. CDR3 size: 14 residues. CDR1 and CDR2 (germline): KGHSH, LQKENI. This sequence was found in a human donor in a cohort sampled during active COVID-19. Sequenced sample: peripheral blood. The chain couples TRBV18 to TRBJ2-1; 7 bases align to TRBD2. CDR3 protein: CASSRGGSYNEQFF. Written as DNA, the CDR3 is TGTGCCAGCTCACGGGGGGGGTCCTACAATGAGCAGTTCTTC.